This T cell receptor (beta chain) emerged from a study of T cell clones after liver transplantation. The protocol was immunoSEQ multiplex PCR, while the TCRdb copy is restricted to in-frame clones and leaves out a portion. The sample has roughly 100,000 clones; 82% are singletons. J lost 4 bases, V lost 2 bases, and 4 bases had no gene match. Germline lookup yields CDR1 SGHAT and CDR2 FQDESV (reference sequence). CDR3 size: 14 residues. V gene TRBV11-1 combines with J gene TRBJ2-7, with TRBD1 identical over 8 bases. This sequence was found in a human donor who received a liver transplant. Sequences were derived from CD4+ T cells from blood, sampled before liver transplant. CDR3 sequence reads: CASSLMQGAYEQYF. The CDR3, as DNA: TGTGCCAGCAGCTTAATGCAGGGGGCTTACGAGCAGTACTTC.